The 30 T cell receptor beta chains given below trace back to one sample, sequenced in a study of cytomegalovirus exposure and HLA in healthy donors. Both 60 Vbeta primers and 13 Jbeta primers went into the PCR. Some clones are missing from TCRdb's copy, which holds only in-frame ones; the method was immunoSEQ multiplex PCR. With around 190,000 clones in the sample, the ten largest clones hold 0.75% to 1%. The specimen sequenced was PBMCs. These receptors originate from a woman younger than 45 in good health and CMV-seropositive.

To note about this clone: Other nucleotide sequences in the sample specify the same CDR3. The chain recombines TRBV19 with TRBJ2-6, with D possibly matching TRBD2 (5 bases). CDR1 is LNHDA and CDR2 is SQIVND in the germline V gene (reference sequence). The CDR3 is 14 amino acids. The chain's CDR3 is CASVDFSGANVLTF. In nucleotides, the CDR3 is TGTGCTAGCGTCGACTTCTCTGGGGCCAACGTCCTGACTTTC.

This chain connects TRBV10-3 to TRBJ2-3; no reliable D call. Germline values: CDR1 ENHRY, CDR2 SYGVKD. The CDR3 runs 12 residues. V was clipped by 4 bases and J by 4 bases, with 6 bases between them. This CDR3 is CAISGRSDTQYF. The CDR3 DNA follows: TGTGCCATCAGTGGCAGATCAGATACGCAGTATTTT.

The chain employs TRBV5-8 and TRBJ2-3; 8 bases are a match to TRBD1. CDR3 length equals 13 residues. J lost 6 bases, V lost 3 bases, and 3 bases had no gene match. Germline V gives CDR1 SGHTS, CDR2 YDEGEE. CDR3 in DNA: TGTGCCAGCAGCTCACAGGGGGTGGATACGCAGTATTTT. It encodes CASSSQGVDTQYF.

This CDR3 is CASSQGGRVDEQYF. The CDR3 coding sequence is TGTGCCAGCAGCCAAGGGGGCAGGGTTGACGAGCAGTACTTC. The chain carries TRBV5-6 and TRBJ2-7; TRBD1 agrees at 7 bases. The CDR3 consists of 14 residues. Unmatched junction bases numbered 9, after V lost 4 bases and J lost 5 bases. Germline V gene lookup returns CDR1 SGHDT and CDR2 YYEEEE.

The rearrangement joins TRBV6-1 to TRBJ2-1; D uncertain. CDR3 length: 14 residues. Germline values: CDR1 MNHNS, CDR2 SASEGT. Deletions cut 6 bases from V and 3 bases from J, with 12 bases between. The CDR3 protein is CASRAPSDYNEQFF. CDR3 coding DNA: TGTGCCAGCAGGGCACCTAGTGACTACAATGAGCAGTTCTTC.

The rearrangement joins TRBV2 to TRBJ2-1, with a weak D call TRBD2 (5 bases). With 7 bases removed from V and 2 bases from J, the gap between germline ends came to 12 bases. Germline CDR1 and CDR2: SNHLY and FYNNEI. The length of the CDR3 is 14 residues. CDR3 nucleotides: TGTGCCAGCACCCCTATGACTACCTACAATGAGCAGTTCTTC. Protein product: CASTPMTTYNEQFF.

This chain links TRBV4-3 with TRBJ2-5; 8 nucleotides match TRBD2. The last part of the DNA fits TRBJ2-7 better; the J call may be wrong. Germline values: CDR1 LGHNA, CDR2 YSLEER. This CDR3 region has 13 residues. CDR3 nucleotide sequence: TGCGCCAGCAGCCAGGGACTAGCCTACGAGCAGTACTTC. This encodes CASSQGLAYEQYF.

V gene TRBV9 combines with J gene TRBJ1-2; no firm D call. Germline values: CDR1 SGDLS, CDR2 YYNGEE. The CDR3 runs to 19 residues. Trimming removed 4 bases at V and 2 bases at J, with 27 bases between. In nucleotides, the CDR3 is TGTGCCAGCAGCCCCAGGTCCTGGGCCCTGCCCTCCCTCAACTATGGCTACACCTTC. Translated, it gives CASSPRSWALPSLNYGYTF. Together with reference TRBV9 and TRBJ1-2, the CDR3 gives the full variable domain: DSGVTQTPKHLITATGQRVTLRCSPRSGDLSVYWYQQSLDQGLQFLIQYYNGEERAKGNILERFSAQQFPDLHSELNLSSLELGDSALYFCASSPRSWALPSLNYGYTFGSGTRLTVV.

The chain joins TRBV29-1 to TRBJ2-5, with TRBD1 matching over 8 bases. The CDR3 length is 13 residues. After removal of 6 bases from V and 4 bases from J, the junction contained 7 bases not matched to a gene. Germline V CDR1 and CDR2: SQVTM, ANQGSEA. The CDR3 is CSVPLQGAETQYF. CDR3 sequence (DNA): TGCAGCGTGCCCCTCCAGGGGGCAGAGACCCAGTACTTC.

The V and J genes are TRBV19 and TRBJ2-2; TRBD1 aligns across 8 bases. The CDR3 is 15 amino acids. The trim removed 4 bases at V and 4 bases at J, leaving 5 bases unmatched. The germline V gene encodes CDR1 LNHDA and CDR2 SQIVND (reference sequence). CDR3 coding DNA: TGTGCCAGTAGTACCAGGGGGCAAGGCACCGGGGAGCTGTTTTTT. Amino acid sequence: CASSTRGQGTGELFF.

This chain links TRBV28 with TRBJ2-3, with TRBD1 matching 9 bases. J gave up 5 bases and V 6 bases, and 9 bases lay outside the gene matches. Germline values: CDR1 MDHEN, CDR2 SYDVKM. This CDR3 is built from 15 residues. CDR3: CASSPYRGPKDTQYF. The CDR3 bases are TGTGCCAGCAGCCCATACAGGGGGCCTAAAGATACGCAGTATTTT.

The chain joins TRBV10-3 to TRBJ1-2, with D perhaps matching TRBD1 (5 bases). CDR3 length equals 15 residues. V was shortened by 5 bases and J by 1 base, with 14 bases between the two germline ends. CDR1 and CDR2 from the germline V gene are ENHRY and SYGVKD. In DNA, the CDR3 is TGTGCCATCAGTCCCTTGGGGCGATTTAACTATGGCTACACCTTC. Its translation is CAISPLGRFNYGYTF.

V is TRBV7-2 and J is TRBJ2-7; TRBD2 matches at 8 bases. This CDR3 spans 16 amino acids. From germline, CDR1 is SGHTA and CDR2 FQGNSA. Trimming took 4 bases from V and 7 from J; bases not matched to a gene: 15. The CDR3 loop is CASSSPGRAIYGEQYF. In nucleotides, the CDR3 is TGTGCCAGCAGCTCCCCCGGGAGGGCCATCTACGGGGAGCAGTACTTC.

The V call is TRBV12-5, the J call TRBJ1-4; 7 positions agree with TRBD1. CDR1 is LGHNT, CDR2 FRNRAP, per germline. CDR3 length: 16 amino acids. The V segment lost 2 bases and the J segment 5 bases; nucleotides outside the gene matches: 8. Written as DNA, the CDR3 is TGTGCTAGTGGTTTGACAGGGACAGCTTTAAATGAAAAACTGTTTTTT. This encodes CASGLTGTALNEKLFF.

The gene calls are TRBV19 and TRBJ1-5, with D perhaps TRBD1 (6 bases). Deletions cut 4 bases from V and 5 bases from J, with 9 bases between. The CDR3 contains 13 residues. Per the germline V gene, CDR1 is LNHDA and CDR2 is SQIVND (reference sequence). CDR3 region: CASSRDTDQPQHF. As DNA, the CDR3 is TGTGCCAGTAGTAGGGACACTGATCAGCCCCAGCATTTT.

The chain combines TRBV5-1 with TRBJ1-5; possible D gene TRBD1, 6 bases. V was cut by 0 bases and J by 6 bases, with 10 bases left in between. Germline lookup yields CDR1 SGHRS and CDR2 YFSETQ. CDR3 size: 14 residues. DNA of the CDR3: TGCGCCAGCAGCTTGGGCCAGGGGCCTCAGCCCCAGCATTTT. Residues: CASSLGQGPQPQHF.

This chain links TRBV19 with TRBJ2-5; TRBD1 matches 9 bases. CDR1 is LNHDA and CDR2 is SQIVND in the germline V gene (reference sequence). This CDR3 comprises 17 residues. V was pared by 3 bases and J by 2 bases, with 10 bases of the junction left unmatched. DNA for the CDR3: TGTGCCAGTAGTATTTATCCGGACAGGGGCCGTCAAGAGACCCAGTACTTC. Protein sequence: CASSIYPDRGRQETQYF.

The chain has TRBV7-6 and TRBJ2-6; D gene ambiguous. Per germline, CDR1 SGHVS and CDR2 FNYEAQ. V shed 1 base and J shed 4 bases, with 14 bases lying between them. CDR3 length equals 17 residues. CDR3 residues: CASSLETAAAGANVLTF. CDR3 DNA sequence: TGTGCCAGCAGCTTAGAAACAGCAGCTGCAGGGGCCAACGTCCTGACTTTC.

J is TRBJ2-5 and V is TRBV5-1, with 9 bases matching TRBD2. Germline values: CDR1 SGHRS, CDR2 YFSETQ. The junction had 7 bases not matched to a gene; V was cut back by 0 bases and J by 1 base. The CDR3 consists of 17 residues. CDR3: CASSLGIGGGAQETQYF. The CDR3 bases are TGCGCCAGCAGCTTGGGAATTGGCGGGGGGGCCCAAGAGACCCAGTACTTC.

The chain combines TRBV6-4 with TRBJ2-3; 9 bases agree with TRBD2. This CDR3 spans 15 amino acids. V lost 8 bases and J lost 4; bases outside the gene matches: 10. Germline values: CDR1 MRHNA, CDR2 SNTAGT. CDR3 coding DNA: TGTGCCAGCTCCCGGCGGGGGGGGACCGCAGATACGCAGTATTTT. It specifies CASSRRGGTADTQYF.

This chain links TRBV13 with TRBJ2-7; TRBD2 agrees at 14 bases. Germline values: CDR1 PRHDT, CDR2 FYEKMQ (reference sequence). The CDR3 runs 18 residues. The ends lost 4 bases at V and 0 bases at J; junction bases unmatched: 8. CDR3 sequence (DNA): TGTGCCAGCAGCTATGGACTAGCGGGGGGCCTTAGCTCCTACGAGCAGTACTTC. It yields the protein CASSYGLAGGLSSYEQYF.

The CDR3 sequence is CASSQDRGNQETQYF. The CDR3 DNA reads as TGCGCCAGCAGCCAAGACAGGGGAAACCAAGAGACCCAGTACTTC. The chain links TRBV4-3 to TRBJ2-5; a weak D match, TRBD1 (6 bases). Germline assignment: CDR1 LGHNA and CDR2 YSLEER. CDR3 length: 15 residues. The V end was cut by 0 bases, the J end by 0 bases, with 8 bases between.

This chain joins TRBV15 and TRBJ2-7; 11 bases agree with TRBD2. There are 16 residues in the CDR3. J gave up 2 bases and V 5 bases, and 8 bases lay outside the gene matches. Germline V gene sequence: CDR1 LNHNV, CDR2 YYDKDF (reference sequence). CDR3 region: CATSGTSGSSTYEQYF. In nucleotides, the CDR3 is TGTGCCACCAGCGGTACTAGCGGGAGTTCTACCTACGAGCAGTACTTC.

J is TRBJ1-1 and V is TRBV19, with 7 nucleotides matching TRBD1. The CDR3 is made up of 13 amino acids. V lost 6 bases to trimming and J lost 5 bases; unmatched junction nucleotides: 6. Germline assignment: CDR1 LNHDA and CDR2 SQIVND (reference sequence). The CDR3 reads CASSRQGVTEAFF. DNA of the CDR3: TGTGCCAGTAGCAGACAGGGTGTAACTGAAGCTTTCTTT.

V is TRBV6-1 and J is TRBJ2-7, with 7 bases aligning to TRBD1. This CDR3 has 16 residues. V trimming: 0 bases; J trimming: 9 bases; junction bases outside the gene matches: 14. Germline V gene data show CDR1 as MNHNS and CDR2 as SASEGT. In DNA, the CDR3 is TGTGCCAGCAGTGAAGCGCCGGGACAGAGGTTCATAGGGCAGTACTTC. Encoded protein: CASSEAPGQRFIGQYF.

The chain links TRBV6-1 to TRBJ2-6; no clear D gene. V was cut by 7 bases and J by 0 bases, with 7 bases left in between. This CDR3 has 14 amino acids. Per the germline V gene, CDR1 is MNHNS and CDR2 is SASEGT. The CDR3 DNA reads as TGTGCCAGCAAGGAGCACTCTGGGGCCAACGTCCTGACTTTC. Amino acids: CASKEHSGANVLTF.

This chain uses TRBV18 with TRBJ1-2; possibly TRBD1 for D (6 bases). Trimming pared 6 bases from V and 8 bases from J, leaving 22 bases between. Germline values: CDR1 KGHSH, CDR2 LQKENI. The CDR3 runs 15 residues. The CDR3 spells CASSRIDRPETGYTF. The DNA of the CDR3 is TGTGCCAGCTCCCGGATCGACAGGCCTGAGACGGGCTACACCTTC.

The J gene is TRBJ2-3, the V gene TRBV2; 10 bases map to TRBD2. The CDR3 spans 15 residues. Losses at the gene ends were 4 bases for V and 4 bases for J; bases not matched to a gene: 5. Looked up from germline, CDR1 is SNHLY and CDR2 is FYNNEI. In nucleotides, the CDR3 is TGTGCCAGCAGTGGAGCGGGGGGGCCCGCAGATACGCAGTATTTT. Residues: CASSGAGGPADTQYF.

CDR3: CASSLDGGLSLGIGSPLHF. In DNA form, the CDR3 reads TGCGCCAGCAGCTTGGACGGAGGGTTGAGTCTCGGGATAGGTTCACCCCTCCACTTT. This chain joins TRBV5-1 and TRBJ1-6, with unresolved D. CDR1 is SGHRS and CDR2 is YFSETQ in the germline V gene. Deletions cut 0 bases from V and 9 bases from J, with 25 bases between. The CDR3 has 19 residues. Supplemented by reference TRBV5-1 and TRBJ1-6, the full variable domain reads KAGVTQTPRYLIKTRGQQVTLSCSPISGHRSVSWYQQTPGQGLQFLFEYFSETQRNKGNFPGRFSGRQFSNSRSEMNVSTLELGDSALYLCASSLDGGLSLGIGSPLHFGNGTRLTVT.

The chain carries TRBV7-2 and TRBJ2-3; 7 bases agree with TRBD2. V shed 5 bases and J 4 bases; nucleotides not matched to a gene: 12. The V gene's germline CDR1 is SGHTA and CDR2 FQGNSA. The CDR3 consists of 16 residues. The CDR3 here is CASSVRLGGLSDTQYF. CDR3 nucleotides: TGTGCCAGCAGCGTAAGGTTGGGAGGGCTTTCAGATACGCAGTATTTT.